This T cell receptor (beta chain) was identified in a study of tumor and adjacent non-tumor tissue in lung cancer. Study-level findings and limits: TCR diversity was significantly greater in tumor than normal lung tissue. Top 100 clones took a larger repertoire share in normal lung.

The library came from three nested PCR rounds adapted from ARM-PCR protocols. One entry per CDR3 protein, called by TCRdb with MiXCR from the multiplex PCR reads. The sample contains 200,000 to 250,000 distinct CDR3 sequences, less than 80% of which appear only once. Notes on this clonotype: The antigen remains unidentified. This could be a read error, since a much larger clone is one nucleotide away.

This CDR3 spans 13 amino acids. The germline V gene encodes CDR1 DFQATT and CDR2 SNEGSKA (reference sequence). With 3 bases removed from V and 1 base from J, the gap between germline ends came to 9 bases. The template was RNA from unsorted bulk tissue. This receptor was obtained from a man between 60 and 75 years old with non-small cell lung cancer. Sequencing was done on a sample of lung tumor tissue. V is TRBV20-1 and J is TRBJ1-2; D gene uncertain. DNA of the CDR3: TGCAGTGCTAGGTACGCCCTTAACTATGGCTACACCTTC. Amino acid sequence: CSARYALNYGYTF.